The entry that follows covers one T cell receptor beta chain sequence. V shed 4 bases, J shed 4 bases, and the junction held 5 bases outside the gene matches. This CDR3 has 14 residues. Germline CDR1 LGHNA, CDR2 YNFKEQ. Using around 200 ng DNA, some 30,000 T cell genomes, the sorted-subset replicate PCRs were run. Sequencing was performed with immunoSEQ multiplex PCR; in TCRdb, only in-frame clones are kept and a portion is missing. This table holds about 120,000 clones, over 65% found once. This record comes from a study of shared clonotypes between healthy human individuals. For the study at large: The plates for each donor numbered three CD4 naive, three CD4 memory, two CD8 naive and one CD8 memory.

This TCR was sampled from a woman in her twenties or thirties in good health. The sequenced sample was memory CD8+ T cells sorted from blood. Stated subset: CD45RO+ cells pooled with CCR7-negative TemRA cells. The chain carries TRBV4-2 and TRBJ2-7; the match to TRBD1 covers 9 bases. CDR3 coding DNA: TGTGCCAGCAGCCCAGGACAGGGGCTGTACGAGCAGTACTTC. This encodes CASSPGQGLYEQYF.